The present entry profiles one T cell receptor (beta chain) with its context. Assay: immunoSEQ multiplex PCR; the TCRdb copy retains only in-frame clones and omits some. The sample lists about 49,000 clones; over 75% were seen once. The data are from a study of glioma-infiltrating T cells after dendritic cell vaccination. CDR1 and CDR2 from the germline V gene are MGHRA and YSYEKL. V dropped 1 base and J dropped 7 bases, with 23 bases sitting between them. The CDR3 loop spans 18 amino acids. The chain carries TRBV4-1 and TRBJ1-5; D remains unclear. This sample comprised blood, obtained before dendritic cell vaccination. This clonotype was obtained from a human donor with glioblastoma. The CDR3 region is CASSQGSWLLGDRQPQHF. In DNA, the CDR3 is TGCGCCAGCAGCCAAGGTTCCTGGCTACTGGGCGATCGGCAGCCCCAGCATTTT.